This T cell receptor (beta chain) was observed in a study of T cell repertoires in ileal Crohn's disease. At the level of the study: About half received postoperative treatment, about a dozen with thiopurines and some 19 anti-TNF.

TCRdb keeps only in-frame clones here, not all; method: immunoSEQ multiplex PCR. The repertoire holds approximately 5,400 clones, with around 69% as singletons. CDR3 length equals 15 residues. Germline V lookup: CDR1 SGHRS, CDR2 YFSETQ. Note on this clone: One end of the junction varies from germline; a read error may be responsible.

Time point in this sample: neoterminal ileum biopsy at postoperative endoscopy, about 6 months after surgery. This TCR derives from an adult with Crohn's disease. The V and J genes are TRBV5-1 and TRBJ1-2; 10 nucleotides line up with TRBD1. The sample was ileal tissue. This CDR3 is CASTPTGGSNYGYTF. The CDR3 DNA sequence: TGTGCCAGCACCCCGACAGGGGGCAGCAACTATGGCTACACCTTC.